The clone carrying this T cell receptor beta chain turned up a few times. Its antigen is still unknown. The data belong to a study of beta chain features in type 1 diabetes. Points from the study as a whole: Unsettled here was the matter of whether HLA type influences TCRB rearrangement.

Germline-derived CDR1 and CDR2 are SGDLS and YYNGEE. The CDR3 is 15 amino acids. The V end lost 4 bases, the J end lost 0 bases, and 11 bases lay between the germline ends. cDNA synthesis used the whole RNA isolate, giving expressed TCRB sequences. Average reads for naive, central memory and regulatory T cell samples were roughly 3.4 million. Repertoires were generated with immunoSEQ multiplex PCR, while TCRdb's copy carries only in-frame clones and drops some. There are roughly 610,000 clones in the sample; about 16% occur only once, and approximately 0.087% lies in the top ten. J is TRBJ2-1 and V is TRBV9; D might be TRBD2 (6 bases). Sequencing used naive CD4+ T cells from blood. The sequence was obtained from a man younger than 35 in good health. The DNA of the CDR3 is TGTGCCAGCAGCCCCTGGGGGGACTCCTACAATGAGCAGTTCTTC. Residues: CASSPWGDSYNEQFF.